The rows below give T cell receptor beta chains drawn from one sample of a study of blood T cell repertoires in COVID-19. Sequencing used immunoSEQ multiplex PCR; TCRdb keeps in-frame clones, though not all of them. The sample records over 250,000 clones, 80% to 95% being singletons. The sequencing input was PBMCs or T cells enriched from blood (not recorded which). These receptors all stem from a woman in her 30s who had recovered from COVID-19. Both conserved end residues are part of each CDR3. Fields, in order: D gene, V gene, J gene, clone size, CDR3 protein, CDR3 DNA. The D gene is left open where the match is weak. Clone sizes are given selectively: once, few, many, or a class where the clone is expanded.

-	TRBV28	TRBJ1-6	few	CASSFRQVGGSPLHF	TGTGCCAGCAGTTTCCGCCAGGTGGGGGGATCACCCCTCCACTTT
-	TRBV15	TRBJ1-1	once	CATSREDRDEAFF	TGTGCCACCAGCCGCGAGGATAGAGATGAAGCTTTCTTT
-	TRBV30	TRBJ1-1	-	CAWSAGEAFF	TGTGCCTGGAGTGCGGGTGAAGCTTTCTTT
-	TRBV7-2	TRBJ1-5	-	CASSLGPRGNNQPQHF	TGTGCCAGCAGCCTCGGGCCAAGGGGTAACAATCAGCCCCAGCATTTT
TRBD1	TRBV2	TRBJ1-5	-	CASTRDRESPQHF	TGTGCCAGCACCCGGGACAGGGAATCGCCCCAGCATTTT
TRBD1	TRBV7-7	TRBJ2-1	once	CASSWDRDNEQFF	TGTGCTAGCAGCTGGGACAGAGACAATGAGCAGTTCTTC
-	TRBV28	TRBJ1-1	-	CASTLAENTEAFF	TGTGCCAGCACCCTGGCGGAGAACACTGAAGCTTTCTTT
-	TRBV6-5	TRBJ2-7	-	CASSTGTDEQYF	TGTGCCAGCAGTACCGGGACTGACGAGCAGTACTTC
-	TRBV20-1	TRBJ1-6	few	CSASPGYNSPLHF	TGCAGTGCTAGTCCAGGTTATAATTCACCCCTCCACTTT
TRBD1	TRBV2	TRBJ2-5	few	CAADRGYQETQYF	TGTGCCGCGGACAGGGGGTACCAAGAGACCCAGTACTTC
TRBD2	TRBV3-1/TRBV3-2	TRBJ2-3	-	CASSHQLAGPTDTQYF	TGTGCCAGCAGCCATCAACTAGCGGGACCCACAGATACGCAGTATTTT
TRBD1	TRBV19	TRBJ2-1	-	CASSRQGSAYNEQFF	TGTGCCAGTAGTAGACAGGGGTCGGCTTACAATGAGCAGTTCTTC
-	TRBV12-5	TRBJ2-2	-	CASVLPTATGELFF	TGTGCTAGTGTTCTCCCGACAGCCACCGGGGAGCTGTTTTTT
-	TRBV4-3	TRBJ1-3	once	CASSQGRGASSGNTIYF	TGCGCCAGCAGCCAAGGCCGGGGGGCCAGCTCTGGAAACACCATATATTTT
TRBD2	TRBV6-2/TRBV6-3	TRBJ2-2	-	CASSRIAGGTGELFF	TGTGCCAGCAGTCGGATAGCGGGGGGCACCGGGGAGCTGTTTTTT
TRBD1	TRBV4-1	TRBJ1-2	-	CASSQDRTGPAGYTF	TGCGCCAGCAGCCAAGATAGGACAGGGCCCGCGGGCTACACCTTC
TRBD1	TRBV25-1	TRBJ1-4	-	CASSEEGRGNEKLFF	TGTGCCAGCAGTGAAGAGGGCAGGGGGAACGAAAAACTGTTTTTT
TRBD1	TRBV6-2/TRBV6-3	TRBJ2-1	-	CASSQTGVDEQFF	TGTGCCAGCAGTCAGACAGGGGTTGATGAGCAGTTCTTC
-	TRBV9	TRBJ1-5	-	CASSVDGTPNQPQHF	TGTGCCAGCAGCGTAGATGGGACACCGAATCAGCCCCAGCATTTT
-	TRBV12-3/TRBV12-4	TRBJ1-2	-	CASSFTINYGYTF	TGTGCCAGCAGTTTTACTATTAACTATGGCTACACCTTC
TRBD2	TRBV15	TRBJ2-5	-	CATSRPEPLSGGRGTQYF	TGTGCCACCAGCAGGCCCGAGCCCCTTAGCGGGGGAAGAGGGACCCAGTACTTC
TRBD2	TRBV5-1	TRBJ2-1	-	CASSPGTSGASSYNEQFF	TGCGCCAGCAGCCCCGGGACTAGCGGGGCGAGCTCCTACAATGAGCAGTTCTTC
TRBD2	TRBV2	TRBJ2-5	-	CASGSRTSGQETQYF	TGTGCCAGCGGTAGCCGGACTAGCGGTCAAGAGACCCAGTACTTC
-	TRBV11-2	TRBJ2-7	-	CASSSDSLRYEQYF	TGTGCCAGCAGCTCGGACAGCTTACGTTACGAGCAGTACTTC
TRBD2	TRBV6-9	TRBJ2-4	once	CASRLGGRAKNIQYF	TGTGCCAGCAGGTTAGGCGGGAGGGCCAAAAACATTCAGTACTTC
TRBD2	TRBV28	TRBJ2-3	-	CASSALAEGTDTQYF	TGTGCCAGCAGTGCCCTAGCGGAGGGCACAGATACGCAGTATTTT
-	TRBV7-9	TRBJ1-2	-	CASSQDPNYGYTF	TGTGCCAGCAGCCAGGATCCTAACTATGGCTACACCTTC
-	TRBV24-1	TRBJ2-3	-	CATGSLYTDTQYF	TGTGCCACCGGGAGTTTATACACAGATACGCAGTATTTT
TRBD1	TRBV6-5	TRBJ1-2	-	CASSKQGAVGYTF	TGTGCCAGCAGCAAACAGGGGGCTGTGGGCTACACCTTC
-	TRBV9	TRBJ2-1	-	CASKSGLNNEQFF	TGTGCCAGCAAGTCGGGTCTCAACAATGAGCAGTTCTTC